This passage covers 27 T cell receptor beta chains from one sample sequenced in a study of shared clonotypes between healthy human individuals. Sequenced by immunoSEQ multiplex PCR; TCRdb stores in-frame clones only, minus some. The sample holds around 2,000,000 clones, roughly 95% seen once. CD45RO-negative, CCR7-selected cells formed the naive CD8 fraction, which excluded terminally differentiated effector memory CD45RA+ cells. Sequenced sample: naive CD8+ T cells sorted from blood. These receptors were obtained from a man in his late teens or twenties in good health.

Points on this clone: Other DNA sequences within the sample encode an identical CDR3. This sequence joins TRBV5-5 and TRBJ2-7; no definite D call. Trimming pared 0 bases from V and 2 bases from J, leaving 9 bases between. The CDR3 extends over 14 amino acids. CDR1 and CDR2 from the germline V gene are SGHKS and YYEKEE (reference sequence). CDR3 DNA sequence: TGTGCCAGCAGCTTGGATTCCGGAACCTACGAGCAGTACTTC. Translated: CASSLDSGTYEQYF.

The CDR3 nucleotides read TGTGCCAGCAGTTACTCCGCCGAGAATAATTCACCCCTCCACTTT. Translation gives CASSYSAENNSPLHF. The rearrangement links TRBV6-5 to TRBJ1-6, with unresolved D. There are 15 residues in the CDR3. Germline V gene data show CDR1 as MNHEY and CDR2 as SVGAGI. Deletions cut 0 bases from V and 5 bases from J, with 8 bases between.

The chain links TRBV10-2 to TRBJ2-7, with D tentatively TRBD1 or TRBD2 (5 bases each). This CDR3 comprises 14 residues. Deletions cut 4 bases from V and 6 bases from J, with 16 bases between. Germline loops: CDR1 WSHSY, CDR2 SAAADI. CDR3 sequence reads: CASSGLGLGREQYF. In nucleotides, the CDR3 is TGCGCCAGCAGTGGATTAGGATTGGGACGCGAGCAGTACTTC.

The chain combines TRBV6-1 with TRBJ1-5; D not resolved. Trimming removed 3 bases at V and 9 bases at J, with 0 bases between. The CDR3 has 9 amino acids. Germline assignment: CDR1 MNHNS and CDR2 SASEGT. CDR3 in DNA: TGTGCCAGCAGTGAGCCCCAGCATTTT. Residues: CASSEPQHF.

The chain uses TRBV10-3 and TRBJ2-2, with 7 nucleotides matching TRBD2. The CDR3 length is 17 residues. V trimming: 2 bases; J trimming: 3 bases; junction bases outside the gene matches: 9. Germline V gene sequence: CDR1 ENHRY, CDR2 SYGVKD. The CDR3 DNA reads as TGTGCCATCAGTGAGGCCGAAGAGGGAGGGGACACCGGGGAGCTGTTTTTT. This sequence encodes CAISEAEEGGDTGELFF.

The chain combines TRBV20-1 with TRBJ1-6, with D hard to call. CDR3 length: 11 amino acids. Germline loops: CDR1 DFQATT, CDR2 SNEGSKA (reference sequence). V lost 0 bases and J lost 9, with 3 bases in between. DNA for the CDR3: TGCAGTGCTAGAGATGGTTCACCCCTCCACTTT. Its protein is CSARDGSPLHF.

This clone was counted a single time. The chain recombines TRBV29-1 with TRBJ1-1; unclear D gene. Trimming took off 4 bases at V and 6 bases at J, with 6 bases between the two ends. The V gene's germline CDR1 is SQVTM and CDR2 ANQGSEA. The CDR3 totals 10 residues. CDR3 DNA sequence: TGCAGCGTTGGGTGGGCTGAAGCTTTCTTT. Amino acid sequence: CSVGWAEAFF. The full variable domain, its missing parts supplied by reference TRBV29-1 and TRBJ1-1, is SAVISQKPSRDICQRGTSLTIQCQVDSQVTMMFWYRQQPGQSLTLIATANQGSEATYESGFVIDKFPISRPNLTFSTLTVSNMSPEDSSIYLCSVGWAEAFFGQGTRLTVV.

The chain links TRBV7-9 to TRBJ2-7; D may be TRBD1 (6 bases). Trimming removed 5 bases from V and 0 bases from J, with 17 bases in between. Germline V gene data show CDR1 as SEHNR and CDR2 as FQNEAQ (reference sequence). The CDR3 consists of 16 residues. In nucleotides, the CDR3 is TGTGCCAGCAGCCTAATCCCGACAGGCTTCTCCTACGAGCAGTACTTC. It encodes CASSLIPTGFSYEQYF.

The CDR3 DNA reads as TGTGCCAGCAGCGTATTCCGAAGCGATGAGCAGTTCTTC. This codes for CASSVFRSDEQFF. The J gene is TRBJ2-1, the V gene TRBV9, with D uncertain. V lost 1 base to trimming and J lost 8 bases, with 10 bases between them. This CDR3 has 13 residues. Germline lookup yields CDR1 SGDLS and CDR2 YYNGEE.

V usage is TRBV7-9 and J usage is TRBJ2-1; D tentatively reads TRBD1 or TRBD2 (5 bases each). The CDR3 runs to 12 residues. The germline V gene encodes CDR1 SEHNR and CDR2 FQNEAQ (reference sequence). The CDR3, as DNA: TGTGCACACGGGACGGCCTACAATGAGCAGTTCTTC. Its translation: CAHGTAYNEQFF. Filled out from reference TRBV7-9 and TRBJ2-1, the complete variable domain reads DTGVSQNPRHKITKRGQNVTFRCDPISEHNRLYWYRQTLGQGPEFLTYFQNEAQLEKSRLLSDRFSAERPKGSFSTLEIQRTEQGDSAMYLCAHGTAYNEQFFGPGTRLTVL.

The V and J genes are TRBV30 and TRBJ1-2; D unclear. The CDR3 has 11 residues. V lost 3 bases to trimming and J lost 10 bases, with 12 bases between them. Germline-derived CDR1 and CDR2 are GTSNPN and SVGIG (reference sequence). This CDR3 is CAWSLNRDYTF. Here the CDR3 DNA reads TGTGCCTGGAGCCTCAATCGGGACTACACCTTC.

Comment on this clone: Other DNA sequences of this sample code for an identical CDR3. CDR3 sequence reads: CASSLGQGDSPLHF. Written as DNA, the CDR3 is TGTGCCAGCAGCTTAGGACAGGGGGATTCACCCCTCCACTTT. The chain links TRBV7-9 to TRBJ1-6, with TRBD1 matching 9 bases. V trimming: 1 base; J trimming: 8 bases; junction bases outside the gene matches: 0. CDR1 and CDR2 from the germline V gene are SEHNR and FQNEAQ (reference sequence). This CDR3 spans 14 amino acids.

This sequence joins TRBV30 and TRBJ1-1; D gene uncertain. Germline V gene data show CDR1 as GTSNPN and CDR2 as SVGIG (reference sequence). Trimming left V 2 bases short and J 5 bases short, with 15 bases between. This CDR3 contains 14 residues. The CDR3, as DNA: TGTGCCTGGAGTCCCGGGTCCTTGGCAACTGAAGCTTTCTTT. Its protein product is CAWSPGSLATEAFF.

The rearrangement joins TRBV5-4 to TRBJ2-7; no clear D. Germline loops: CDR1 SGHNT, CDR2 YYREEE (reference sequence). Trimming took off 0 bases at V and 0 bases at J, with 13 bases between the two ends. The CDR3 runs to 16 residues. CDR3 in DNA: TGTGCCAGCAGCTTGGATGGGCCGAGCCTCTCCTACGAGCAGTACTTC. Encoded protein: CASSLDGPSLSYEQYF.

CDR3: CASSQDAGSQPQHF. The DNA for the CDR3 is TGCGCCAGCAGCCAAGATGCGGGAAGTCAGCCCCAGCATTTT. This chain uses TRBV4-1 with TRBJ1-5; unclear D gene. The V gene lost 0 bases and the J gene lost 6 bases, with 9 bases spanning the gap. Germline CDR1 is MGHRA and CDR2 is YSYEKL. There are 14 residues in the CDR3.

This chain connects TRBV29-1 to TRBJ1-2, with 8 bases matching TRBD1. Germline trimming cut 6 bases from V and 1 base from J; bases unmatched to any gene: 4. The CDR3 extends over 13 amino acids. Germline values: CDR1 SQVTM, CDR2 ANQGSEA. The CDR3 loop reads CSVLGQGNYGYTF. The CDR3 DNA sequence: TGCAGCGTCCTTGGACAGGGTAACTATGGCTACACCTTC.

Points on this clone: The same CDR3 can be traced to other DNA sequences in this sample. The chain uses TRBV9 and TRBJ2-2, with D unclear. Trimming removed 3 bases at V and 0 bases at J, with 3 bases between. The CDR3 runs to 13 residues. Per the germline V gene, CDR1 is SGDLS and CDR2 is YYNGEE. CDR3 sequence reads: CASSAPNTGELFF. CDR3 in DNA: TGTGCCAGCAGCGCCCCGAACACCGGGGAGCTGTTTTTT.

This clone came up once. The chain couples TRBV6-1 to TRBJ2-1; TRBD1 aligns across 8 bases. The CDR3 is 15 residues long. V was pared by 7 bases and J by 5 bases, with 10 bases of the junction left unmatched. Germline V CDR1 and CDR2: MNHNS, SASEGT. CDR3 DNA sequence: TGTGCCAGCACGCGGACAGGGCAACCTAACAATGAGCAGTTCTTC. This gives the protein CASTRTGQPNNEQFF.

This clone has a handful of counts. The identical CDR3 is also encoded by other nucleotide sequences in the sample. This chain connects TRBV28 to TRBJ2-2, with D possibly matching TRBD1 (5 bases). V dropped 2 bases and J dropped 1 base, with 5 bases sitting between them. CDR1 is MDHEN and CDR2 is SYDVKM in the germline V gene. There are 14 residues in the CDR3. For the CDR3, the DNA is TGTGCCAGCAGTTTAACAGGGAACACCGGGGAGCTGTTTTTT. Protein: CASSLTGNTGELFF.

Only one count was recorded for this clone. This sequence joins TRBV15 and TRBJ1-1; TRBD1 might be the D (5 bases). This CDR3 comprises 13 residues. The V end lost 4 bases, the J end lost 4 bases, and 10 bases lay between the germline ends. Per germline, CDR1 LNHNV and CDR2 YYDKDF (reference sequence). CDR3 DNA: TGTGCCACCAGCATACCACAGGTCACTGAAGCTTTCTTT. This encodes CATSIPQVTEAFF.

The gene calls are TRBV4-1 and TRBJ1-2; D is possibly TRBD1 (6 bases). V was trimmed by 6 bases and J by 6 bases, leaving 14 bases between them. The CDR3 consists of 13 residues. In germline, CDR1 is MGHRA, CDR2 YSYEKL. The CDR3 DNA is TGCGCCAGCAGGGGGGGGGCATTTGATGGCTACACCTTC. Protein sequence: CASRGGAFDGYTF.

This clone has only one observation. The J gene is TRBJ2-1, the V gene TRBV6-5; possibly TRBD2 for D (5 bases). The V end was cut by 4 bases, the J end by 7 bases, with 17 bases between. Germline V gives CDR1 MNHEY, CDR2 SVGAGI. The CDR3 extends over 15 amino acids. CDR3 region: CASSFLAERQNEQFF. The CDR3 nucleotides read TGTGCCAGCAGTTTCCTAGCCGAGCGCCAGAATGAGCAGTTCTTC.

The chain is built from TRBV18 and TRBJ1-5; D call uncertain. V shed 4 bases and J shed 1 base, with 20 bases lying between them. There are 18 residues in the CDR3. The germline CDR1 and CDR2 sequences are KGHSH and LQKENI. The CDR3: CASSLGREEPRSNQPQHF. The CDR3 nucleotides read TGTGCCAGCTCACTCGGCCGCGAAGAACCTCGGAGCAATCAGCCCCAGCATTTT.

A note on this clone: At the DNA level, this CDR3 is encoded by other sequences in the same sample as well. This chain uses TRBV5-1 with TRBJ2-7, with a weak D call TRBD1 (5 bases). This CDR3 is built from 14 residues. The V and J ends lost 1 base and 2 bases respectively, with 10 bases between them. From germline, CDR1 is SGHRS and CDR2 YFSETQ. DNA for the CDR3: TGCGCCAGCAGCTTGAGGGGCGGTCCCTACGAGCAGTACTTC. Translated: CASSLRGGPYEQYF.

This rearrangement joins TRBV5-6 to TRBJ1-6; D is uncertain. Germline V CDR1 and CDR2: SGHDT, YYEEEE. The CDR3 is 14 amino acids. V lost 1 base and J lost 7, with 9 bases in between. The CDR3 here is CASSLRVLNSPLHF. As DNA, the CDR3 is TGTGCCAGCAGCTTGAGGGTCCTGAATTCACCCCTCCACTTT.

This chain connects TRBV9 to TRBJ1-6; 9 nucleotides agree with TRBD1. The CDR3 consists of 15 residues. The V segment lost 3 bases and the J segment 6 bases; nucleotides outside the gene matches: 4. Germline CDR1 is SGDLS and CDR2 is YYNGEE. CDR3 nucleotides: TGTGCCAGCAGCGCTGGGACAGGGTCTAATTCACCCCTCCACTTT. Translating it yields CASSAGTGSNSPLHF. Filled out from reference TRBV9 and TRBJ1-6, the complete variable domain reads DSGVTQTPKHLITATGQRVTLRCSPRSGDLSVYWYQQSLDQGLQFLIQYYNGEERAKGNILERFSAQQFPDLHSELNLSSLELGDSALYFCASSAGTGSNSPLHFGNGTRLTVT.

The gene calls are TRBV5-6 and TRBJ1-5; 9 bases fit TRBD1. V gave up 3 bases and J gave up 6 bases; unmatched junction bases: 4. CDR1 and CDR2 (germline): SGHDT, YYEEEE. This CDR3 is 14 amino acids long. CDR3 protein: CASSSQGASQPQHF. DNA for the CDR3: TGTGCCAGCAGCTCACAGGGGGCGAGTCAGCCCCAGCATTTT.